A single sample gave rise to the 20 T cell receptor beta chains below, sequenced in a study of shared clonotypes between healthy human individuals. Generated by immunoSEQ multiplex PCR, the TCRdb table keeps only in-frame clones and is missing some. The sample holds over 2,000,000 clones, just over 90% seen once. Positive CCR7 selection of CD45RO-negative cells yielded the naive CD8 cells, and terminally differentiated effector memory CD45RA+ cells were excluded. The specimen was naive CD8+ T cells from PBMCs. These receptor sequences come from a man between 18 and 35 years old in good health. Some clones in this sample may be carry-over from other donors' samples.

The rearrangement uses TRBV6-1 and TRBJ2-7, with 8 bases that match TRBD1. The length of the CDR3 is 18 residues. CDR1 and CDR2 from the germline V gene are MNHNS and SASEGT. Trimming at V came to 2 bases and at J to 4 bases, leaving 16 bases not matched to a gene. The CDR3 region has the DNA TGTGCCAGCAGTGAAAGGGGAGTGATAGGGGACAGGCTTTACGAGCAGTACTTC. Translating it yields CASSERGVIGDRLYEQYF.

About this clone itself: Other DNA variants within this sample encode the same CDR3. This chain joins TRBV18 and TRBJ1-1; 9 bases agree with TRBD1. The CDR3 length is 13 residues. With 3 bases clipped from V and 6 bases from J, the junction kept 2 bases outside the gene matches. CDR1 is KGHSH, CDR2 LQKENI, per germline. The CDR3 DNA is TGTGCCAGCTCACCGGACAGGGGCCCTGAAGCTTTCTTT. Protein sequence: CASSPDRGPEAFF. Full variable domain (rest looked up from reference TRBV18 and TRBJ1-1): NAGVMQNPRHLVRRRGQEARLRCSPMKGHSHVYWYRQLPEEGLKFMVYLQKENIIDESGMPKERFSAEFPKEGPSILRIQQVVRGDSAAYFCASSPDRGPEAFFGQGTRLTVV.

Notes on this clone: The sample has other DNA sequences that encode this CDR3 too. The chain links TRBV28 to TRBJ2-6; D is undetermined. The length of the CDR3 is 14 residues. V lost 3 bases to trimming and J lost 2 bases, with 5 bases between them. CDR1 and CDR2 (germline): MDHEN, SYDVKM. The CDR3 region is CASSLLAGANVLTF. CDR3 coding DNA: TGTGCCAGCAGTTTGTTGGCTGGGGCCAACGTCCTGACTTTC.

A note on this clone: Distinct nucleotide sequences in the sample also encode this CDR3. This chain uses TRBV15 with TRBJ2-2; D is undetermined. Germline V CDR1 and CDR2: LNHNV, YYDKDF (reference sequence). Trimming removed 1 base from V and 5 bases from J, with 2 bases in between. CDR3 size: 12 residues. The CDR3 sequence: CATSRGTGELFF. The DNA of the CDR3 is TGTGCCACCAGCAGAGGAACCGGGGAGCTGTTTTTT.

In the case of this clone: This sample also contains other DNA sequences that code for the same CDR3. V and J are TRBV9 and TRBJ2-7, with D maybe TRBD2 (6 bases). V lost 3 bases to trimming and J lost 3 bases, with 13 bases between them. This CDR3 region has 14 residues. The germline V gene encodes CDR1 SGDLS and CDR2 YYNGEE. CDR3 protein: CASSAGTGGYEQYF. The CDR3 nucleotides read TGTGCCAGCAGCGCCGGGACTGGGGGCTACGAGCAGTACTTC.

V gene TRBV9 combines with J gene TRBJ2-7; 9 bases map to TRBD2. Trimming took 0 bases from V and 4 from J; bases not matched to a gene: 8. Germline values: CDR1 SGDLS, CDR2 YYNGEE. The length of the CDR3 is 16 residues. CDR3 sequence: CASSVEGSSGVYEQYF. The CDR3 coding sequence is TGTGCCAGCAGCGTAGAAGGGTCTAGCGGGGTTTACGAGCAGTACTTC.

The V call is TRBV2, the J call TRBJ2-7; 10 positions match TRBD2. CDR1 and CDR2 (germline): SNHLY, FYNNEI. The CDR3 spans 20 residues. Trimming took 6 bases from V and 2 from J; bases not matched to a gene: 22. The CDR3 DNA reads TGTGCCAGCAGCTTCACCCAGCCCGGGCTAGCGGGAGTGAGCGCCTACGAGCAGTACTTC. The encoded protein is CASSFTQPGLAGVSAYEQYF.

J is TRBJ1-4 and V is TRBV19; weak D call: TRBD1 (5 bases). This CDR3 is built from 15 residues. V was pared by 5 bases and J by 2 bases, with 12 bases between. Germline CDR1 reads LNHDA; CDR2 reads SQIVND (reference sequence). CDR3 protein: CASSHRQTTNEKLFF. The CDR3, as DNA: TGTGCCAGTAGTCACCGACAGACGACTAATGAAAAACTGTTTTTT.

The chain combines TRBV15 with TRBJ2-3; 8 nucleotides line up with TRBD1. CDR1 and CDR2 (germline): LNHNV, YYDKDF (reference sequence). The CDR3 sequence is 18 residues long. V lost 0 bases to trimming and J lost 4 bases; unmatched junction nucleotides: 12. The CDR3 region has the DNA TGTGCCACCAGCAGAGACCCAGAGGGCAGGGGGCGCGCAGATACGCAGTATTTT. As protein: CATSRDPEGRGRADTQYF. Full variable domain (rest looked up from reference TRBV15 and TRBJ2-3): DAMVIQNPRYQVTQFGKPVTLSCSQTLNHNVMYWYQQKSSQAPKLLFHYYDKDFNNEADTPDNFQSRRPNTSFCFLDIRSPGLGDTAMYLCATSRDPEGRGRADTQYFGPGTRLTVL.

About this clone itself: In the same sample, other DNA sequences code for this CDR3. The chain is built from TRBV7-9 and TRBJ2-7, with 8 bases fitting TRBD2. The CDR3 is made up of 14 amino acids. Germline CDR1 and CDR2: SEHNR and FQNEAQ (reference sequence). V gave up 5 bases and J gave up 3 bases; unmatched junction bases: 6. The CDR3 nucleotides read TGTGCCAGCAGCGCACCGGGACTAGACTACGAGCAGTACTTC. Translated, it gives CASSAPGLDYEQYF.

The chain employs TRBV6-6 and TRBJ1-1, with 7 bases fitting TRBD1. CDR1 and CDR2 (germline): MNHNY, SVGAGI (reference sequence). The V and J ends lost 2 bases and 3 bases, in that order; junction bases with no gene match: 3. This CDR3 region has 14 residues. CDR3 sequence: CASSYDRVDTEAFF. CDR3 DNA: TGTGCCAGCAGTTACGACAGGGTGGACACTGAAGCTTTCTTT.

V is TRBV7-9 and J is TRBJ2-7; tentatively, D is TRBD1 or TRBD2 (5 bases each). The CDR3 has 16 amino acids. Trimming cost V 5 bases and J 3 bases, with 20 bases left between them. Looked up from germline, CDR1 is SEHNR and CDR2 is FQNEAQ (reference sequence). The CDR3 sequence is CASSTNTGPILYEQYF. The CDR3 DNA is TGTGCCAGCAGCACCAATACGGGACCGATCCTCTACGAGCAGTACTTC. The complete variable domain, with remaining parts taken from reference TRBV7-9 and TRBJ2-7, reads DTGVSQNPRHKITKRGQNVTFRCDPISEHNRLYWYRQTLGQGPEFLTYFQNEAQLEKSRLLSDRFSAERPKGSFSTLEIQRTEQGDSAMYLCASSTNTGPILYEQYFGPGTRLTVT.

This clone was picked up a small number of times. V and J are TRBV6-5 and TRBJ1-5, with TRBD1 matching 7 bases. Unmatched junction bases numbered 6, after V lost 5 bases and J lost 5 bases. The CDR3 runs 14 residues. Looked up from germline, CDR1 is MNHEY and CDR2 is SVGAGI. CDR3 in amino acids: CASSQQGSYQPQHF. Here the CDR3 DNA reads TGTGCCAGCAGTCAACAGGGGTCCTATCAGCCCCAGCATTTT.

The CDR3 protein is CASSLDVGVNQPQHF. The CDR3 DNA reads TGTGCCAGCAGCTTAGATGTAGGGGTCAATCAGCCCCAGCATTTT. The chain links TRBV11-2 to TRBJ1-5; TRBD1 might be the D (5 bases). Deletions cut 0 bases from V and 3 bases from J, with 9 bases between. The CDR3 spans 15 residues. The germline CDR1 and CDR2 sequences are SGHAT and FQNNGV.

This clone has just one count. The rearrangement links TRBV27 to TRBJ2-7, with no clear D. This CDR3 has 13 residues. The V gene lost 3 bases and the J gene lost 6 bases, with 12 bases spanning the gap. Germline V gene lookup returns CDR1 MNHEY and CDR2 SMNVEV (reference sequence). The CDR3 spells CASSFLREAEQYF. CDR3 in DNA: TGTGCCAGCAGTTTTCTCCGTGAGGCCGAGCAGTACTTC.

CDR3 sequence reads: CASSSGLAGVTDTQYF. DNA of the CDR3: TGTGCCAGCAGCTCGGGACTAGCGGGAGTGACAGATACGCAGTATTTT. The V and J genes are TRBV7-9 and TRBJ2-3; the match to TRBD2 covers 14 bases. This CDR3 contains 16 residues. V dropped 4 bases and J dropped 3; count of bases not matched to a gene: 3. CDR1 and CDR2 (germline): SEHNR, FQNEAQ (reference sequence).

This chain's CDR3 is CASSTDPTNEKLFF. In nucleotides, the CDR3 is TGTGCCAGTAGTACCGATCCAACTAATGAAAAACTGTTTTTT. This chain uses TRBV19 with TRBJ1-4; D is unclear. The germline V gene has CDR1 LNHDA and CDR2 SQIVND (reference sequence). The V end lost 4 bases, the J end lost 0 bases, and 6 bases lay between the germline ends. The CDR3 sequence is 14 residues long.

This sequence joins TRBV29-1 and TRBJ2-7; 12 bases fit TRBD2. V lost 3 bases and J lost 4; bases outside the gene matches: 7. The CDR3 length is 15 residues. Germline CDR1 SQVTM, CDR2 ANQGSEA. This CDR3 reads CSVEDATSGSYEQYF. In nucleotides, the CDR3 is TGCAGCGTTGAGGACGCGACTAGCGGGAGTTACGAGCAGTACTTC.

The chain couples TRBV5-5 to TRBJ2-7; D call uncertain. Germline CDR1 is SGHKS and CDR2 is YYEKEE (reference sequence). Trimming took off 3 bases at V and 0 bases at J, with 10 bases between the two ends. This CDR3 comprises 14 residues. This CDR3 reads CASSSGSSSYEQYF. In nucleotides, the CDR3 is TGTGCCAGCAGCTCGGGCAGCAGCTCCTACGAGCAGTACTTC.

The chain couples TRBV7-9 to TRBJ2-7; D is ambiguous. This CDR3 spans 14 amino acids. Germline CDR1 and CDR2: SEHNR and FQNEAQ (reference sequence). Between the trimmed V and J ends, which lost 1 base and 3 bases, there was a span of 10 bases. The CDR3 DNA reads TGTGCCAGCAGCTTAGTCGCGCGCCTCTACGAGCAGTACTTC. Encoded protein: CASSLVARLYEQYF.